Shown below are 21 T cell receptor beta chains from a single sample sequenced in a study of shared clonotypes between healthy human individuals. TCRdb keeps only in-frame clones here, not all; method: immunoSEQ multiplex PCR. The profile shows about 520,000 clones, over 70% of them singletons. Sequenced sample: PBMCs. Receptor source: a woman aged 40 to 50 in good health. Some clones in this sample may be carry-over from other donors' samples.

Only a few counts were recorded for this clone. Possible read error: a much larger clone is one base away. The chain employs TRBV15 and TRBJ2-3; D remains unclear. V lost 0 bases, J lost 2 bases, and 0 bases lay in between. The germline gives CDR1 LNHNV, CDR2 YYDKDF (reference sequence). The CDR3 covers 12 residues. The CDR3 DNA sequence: TGTGCCACCAGCAGAGACACAGATACGCAGTATTTT. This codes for CATSRDTDTQYF.

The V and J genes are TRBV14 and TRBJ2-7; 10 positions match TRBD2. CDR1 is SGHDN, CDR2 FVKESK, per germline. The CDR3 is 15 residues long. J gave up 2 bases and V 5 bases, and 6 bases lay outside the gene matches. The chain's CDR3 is CASSASGRAPYEQYF. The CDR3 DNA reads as TGTGCCAGCAGCGCCAGCGGGAGGGCACCCTACGAGCAGTACTTC.

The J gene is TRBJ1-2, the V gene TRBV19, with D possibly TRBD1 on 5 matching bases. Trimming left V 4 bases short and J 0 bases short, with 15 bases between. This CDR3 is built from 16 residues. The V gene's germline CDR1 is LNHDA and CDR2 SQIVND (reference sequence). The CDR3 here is CASSTGTGTANYGYTF. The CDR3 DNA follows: TGTGCCAGTAGTACGGGAACCGGGACGGCTAACTATGGCTACACCTTC.

CDR3 amino acids: CSVDSGQGLEYGYTF. The DNA of the CDR3 is TGCAGCGTTGACTCGGGACAGGGGCTAGAGTATGGCTACACCTTC. The chain carries TRBV29-1 and TRBJ1-2; 10 nucleotides match TRBD1. The trim removed 3 bases at V and 5 bases at J, leaving 9 bases unmatched. The CDR3 loop spans 15 amino acids. From germline, CDR1 is SQVTM and CDR2 ANQGSEA.

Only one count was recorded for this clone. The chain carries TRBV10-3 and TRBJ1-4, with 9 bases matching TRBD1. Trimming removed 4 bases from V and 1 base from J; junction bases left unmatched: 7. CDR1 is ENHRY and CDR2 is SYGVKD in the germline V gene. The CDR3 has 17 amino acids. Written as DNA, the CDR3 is TGTGCCATCAGTGGGGGAGTGACAGGGGGAACTAATGAAAAACTGTTTTTT. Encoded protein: CAISGGVTGGTNEKLFF.

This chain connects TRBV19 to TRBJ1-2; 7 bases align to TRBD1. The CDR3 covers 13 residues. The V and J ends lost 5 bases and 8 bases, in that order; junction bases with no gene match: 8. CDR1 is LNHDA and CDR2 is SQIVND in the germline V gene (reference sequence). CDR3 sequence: CASSFTGEGGYTF. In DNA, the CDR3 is TGTGCCAGTAGTTTTACAGGGGAAGGAGGCTACACCTTC. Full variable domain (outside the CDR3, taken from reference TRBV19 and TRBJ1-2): DGGITQSPKYLFRKEGQNVTLSCEQNLNHDAMYWYRQDPGQGLRLIYYSQIVNDFQKGDIAEGYSVSREKKESFPLTVTSAQKNPTAFYLCASSFTGEGGYTFGSGTRLTVV.

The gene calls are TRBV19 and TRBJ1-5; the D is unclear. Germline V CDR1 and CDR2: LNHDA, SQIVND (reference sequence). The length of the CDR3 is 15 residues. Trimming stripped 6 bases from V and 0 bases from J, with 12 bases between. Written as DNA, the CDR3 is TGTGCCAGTAGCTGGAACAGTTATAGCAATCAGCCCCAGCATTTT. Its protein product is CASSWNSYSNQPQHF.

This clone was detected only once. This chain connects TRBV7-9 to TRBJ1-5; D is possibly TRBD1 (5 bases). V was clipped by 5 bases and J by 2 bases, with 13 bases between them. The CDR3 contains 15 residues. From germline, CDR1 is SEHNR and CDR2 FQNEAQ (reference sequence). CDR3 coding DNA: TGTGCCAGCAGCCCCTATGGGGGGGGCAATCAGCCCCAGCATTTT. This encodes CASSPYGGGNQPQHF.

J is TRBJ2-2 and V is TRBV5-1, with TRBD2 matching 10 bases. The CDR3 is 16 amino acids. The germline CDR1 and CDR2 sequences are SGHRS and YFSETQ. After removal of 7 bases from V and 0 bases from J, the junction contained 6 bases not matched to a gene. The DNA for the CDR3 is TGCGCCAGCGAAACCGGGACTAGCGCGAACACCGGGGAGCTGTTTTTT. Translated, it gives CASETGTSANTGELFF.

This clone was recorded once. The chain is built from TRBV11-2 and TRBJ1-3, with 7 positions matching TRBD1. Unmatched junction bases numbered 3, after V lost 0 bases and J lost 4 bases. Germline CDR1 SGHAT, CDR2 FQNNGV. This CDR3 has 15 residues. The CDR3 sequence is CASSLDSGGGNTIYF. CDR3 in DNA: TGTGCCAGCAGCTTAGATTCAGGGGGAGGAAACACCATATATTTT.

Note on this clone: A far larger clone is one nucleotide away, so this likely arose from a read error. Here the CDR3 reads CASSGGTSGYEQYF. The CDR3 DNA reads as TGTGCCAGCAGCGGGGGGACTAGCGGCTACGAGCAGTACTTC. The chain employs TRBV9 and TRBJ2-7, with TRBD2 matching 11 bases. The CDR3 covers 14 residues. V shed 3 bases, J shed 3 bases, and the junction held 2 bases outside the gene matches. Germline V gives CDR1 SGDLS, CDR2 YYNGEE. Full variable domain (remainder filled in from reference TRBV9 and TRBJ2-7): DSGVTQTPKHLITATGQRVTLRCSPRSGDLSVYWYQQSLDQGLQFLIQYYNGEERAKGNILERFSAQQFPDLHSELNLSSLELGDSALYFCASSGGTSGYEQYFGPGTRLTVT.

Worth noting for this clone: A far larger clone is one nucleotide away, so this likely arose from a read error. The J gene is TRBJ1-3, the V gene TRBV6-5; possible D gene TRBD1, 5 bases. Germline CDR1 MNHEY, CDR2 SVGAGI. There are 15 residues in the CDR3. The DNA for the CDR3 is TGTGCCAACAGTTGGAGGGGCATCTCTGGAAACACCATATATTTT. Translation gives CANSWRGISGNTIYF.

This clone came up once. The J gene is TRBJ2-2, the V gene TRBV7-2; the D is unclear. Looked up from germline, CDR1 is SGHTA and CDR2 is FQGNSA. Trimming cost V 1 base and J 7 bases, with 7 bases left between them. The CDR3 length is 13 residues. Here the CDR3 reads CASSLVMGGELFF. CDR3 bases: TGTGCCAGCAGCTTAGTTATGGGCGGGGAGCTGTTTTTT.

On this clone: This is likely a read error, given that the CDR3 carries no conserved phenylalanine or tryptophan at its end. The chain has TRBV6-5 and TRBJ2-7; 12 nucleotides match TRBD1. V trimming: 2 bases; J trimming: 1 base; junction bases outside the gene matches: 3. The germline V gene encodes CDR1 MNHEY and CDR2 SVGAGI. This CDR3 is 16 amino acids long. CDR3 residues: CASSYGTGGFSYEQYL. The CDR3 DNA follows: TGTGCCAGCAGTTACGGGACAGGGGGCTTTTCCTACGAGCAGTACCTC.

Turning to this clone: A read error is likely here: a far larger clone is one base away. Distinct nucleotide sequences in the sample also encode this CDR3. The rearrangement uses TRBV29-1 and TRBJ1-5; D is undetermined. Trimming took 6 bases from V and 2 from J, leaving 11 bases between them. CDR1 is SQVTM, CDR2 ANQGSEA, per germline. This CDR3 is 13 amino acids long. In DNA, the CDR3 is TGCAGCGTCTCCTCGGGTGGCAATCAGCCCCAGCATTTT. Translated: CSVSSGGNQPQHF.

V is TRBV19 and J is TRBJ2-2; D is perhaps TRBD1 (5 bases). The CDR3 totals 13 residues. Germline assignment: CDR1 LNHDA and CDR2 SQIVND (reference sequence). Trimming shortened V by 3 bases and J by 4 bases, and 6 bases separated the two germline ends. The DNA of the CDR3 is TGTGCCAGTAGTATCAGGGTCACCGGGGAGCTGTTTTTT. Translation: CASSIRVTGELFF.

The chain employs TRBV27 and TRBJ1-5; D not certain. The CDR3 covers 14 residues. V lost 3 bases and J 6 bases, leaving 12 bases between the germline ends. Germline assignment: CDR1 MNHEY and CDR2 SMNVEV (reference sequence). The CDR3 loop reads CASSLVGGFQPQHF. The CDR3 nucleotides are TGTGCCAGCAGTTTGGTTGGAGGGTTTCAGCCCCAGCATTTT.

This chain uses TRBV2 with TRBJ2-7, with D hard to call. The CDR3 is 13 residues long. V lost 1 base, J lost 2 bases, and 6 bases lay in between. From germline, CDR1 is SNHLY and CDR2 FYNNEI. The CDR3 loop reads CASSEVNTYEQYF. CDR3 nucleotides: TGTGCCAGCAGTGAAGTTAACACCTACGAGCAGTACTTC.

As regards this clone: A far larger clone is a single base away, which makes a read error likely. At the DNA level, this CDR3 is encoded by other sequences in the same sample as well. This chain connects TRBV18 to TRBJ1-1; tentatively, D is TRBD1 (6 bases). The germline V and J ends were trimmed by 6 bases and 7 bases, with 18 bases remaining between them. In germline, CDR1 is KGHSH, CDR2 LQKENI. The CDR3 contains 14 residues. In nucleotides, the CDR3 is TGTGCCAGCTCTAATTTGCAGGGGCAAATTGAAGCTTTCTTT. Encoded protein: CASSNLQGQIEAFF.

Written as DNA, the CDR3 is TGTGCCAGCTCCCCGGGGGGGGCCGGGGCCGAGCAGTACTTC. Protein product: CASSPGGAGAEQYF. The gene calls are TRBV18 and TRBJ2-7, with 8 bases lining up with TRBD2. Trimming took 6 bases from V and 6 from J; bases not matched to a gene: 10. Germline V gene sequence: CDR1 KGHSH, CDR2 LQKENI. The CDR3 has 14 amino acids. Full variable domain (remainder filled in from reference TRBV18 and TRBJ2-7): NAGVMQNPRHLVRRRGQEARLRCSPMKGHSHVYWYRQLPEEGLKFMVYLQKENIIDESGMPKERFSAEFPKEGPSILRIQQVVRGDSAAYFCASSPGGAGAEQYFGPGTRLTVT.

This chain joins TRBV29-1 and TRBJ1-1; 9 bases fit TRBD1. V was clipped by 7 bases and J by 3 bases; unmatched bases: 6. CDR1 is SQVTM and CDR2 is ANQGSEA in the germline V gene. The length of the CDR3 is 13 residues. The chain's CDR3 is CSASTGGDTEAFF. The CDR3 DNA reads TGCAGCGCTTCGACAGGGGGGGACACTGAAGCTTTCTTT.